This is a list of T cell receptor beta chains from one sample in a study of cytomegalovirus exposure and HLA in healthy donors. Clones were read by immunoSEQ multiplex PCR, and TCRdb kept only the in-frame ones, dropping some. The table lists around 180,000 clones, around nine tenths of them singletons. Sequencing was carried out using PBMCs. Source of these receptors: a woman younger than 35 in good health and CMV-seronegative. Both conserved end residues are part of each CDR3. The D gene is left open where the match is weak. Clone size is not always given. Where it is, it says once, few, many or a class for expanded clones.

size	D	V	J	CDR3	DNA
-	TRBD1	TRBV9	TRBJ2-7	CASSGVTGGGEQYF	TGTGCCAGCAGCGGGGTAACAGGGGGCGGCGAGCAGTACTTC
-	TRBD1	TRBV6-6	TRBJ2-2	CASSRARQGYTGELFF	TGTGCCAGCAGTCGCGCCAGACAGGGATACACCGGGGAGCTGTTTTTT
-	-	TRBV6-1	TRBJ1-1	CASSWVDSGTEAFF	TGTGCCAGCAGTTGGGTAGATTCGGGCACTGAAGCTTTCTTT
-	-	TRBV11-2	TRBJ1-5	CASSLGYPQPQHF	TGTGCCAGCAGCTTAGGTTATCCGCAGCCCCAGCATTTT
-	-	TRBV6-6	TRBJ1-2	CASKKQGGQTYGYTF	TGTGCCAGCAAAAAACAGGGTGGACAGACCTATGGCTACACCTTC
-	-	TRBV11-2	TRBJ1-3	CASSFRQGKGNTIYF	TGTGCCAGCAGCTTCCGGCAGGGCAAGGGAAACACCATATATTTT
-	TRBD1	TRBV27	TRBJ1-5	CASSPQGAYQPQHF	TGTGCCAGCAGTCCACAGGGGGCCTATCAGCCCCAGCATTTT
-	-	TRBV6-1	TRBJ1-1	CASSENNRFSRAFF	TGTGCCAGCAGCGAAAACAACAGGTTTTCGAGAGCTTTCTTT
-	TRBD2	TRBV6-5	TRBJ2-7	CASSPDGTSSYEQYF	TGTGCCAGCAGTCCTGACGGGACTAGCTCCTACGAGCAGTACTTC
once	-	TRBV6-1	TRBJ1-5	CASSEALLQPQHF	TGTGCCAGCAGTGAAGCGCTTCTACAGCCCCAGCATTTT
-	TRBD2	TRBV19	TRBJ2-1	CASSLIGTSELWNEQFF	TGTGCCAGTAGCCTTATCGGGACTAGCGAGTTGTGGAATGAGCAGTTCTTC
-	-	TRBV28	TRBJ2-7	CASSLGGSRYEQYF	TGTGCCAGCAGTTTGGGTGGGAGTCGATACGAGCAGTACTTC
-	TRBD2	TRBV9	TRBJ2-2	CASSDSSGNTGELFF	TGTGCCAGCAGCGATTCTAGCGGGAACACCGGGGAGCTGTTTTTT
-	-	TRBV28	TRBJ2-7	CASTEYRAIYEQYF	TGTGCCAGCACCGAGTACAGGGCAATCTACGAGCAGTACTTC
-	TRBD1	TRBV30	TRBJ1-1	CAWSTGQGDTEAFF	TGTGCCTGGTCCACAGGACAGGGCGACACTGAAGCTTTCTTT
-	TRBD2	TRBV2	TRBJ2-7	CASSPLAGGAYEQYF	TGTGCCAGCAGTCCACTAGCGGGGGGTGCCTACGAGCAGTACTTC
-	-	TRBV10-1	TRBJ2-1	CASSESIGQREQFF	TGCGCCAGCAGTGAGTCAATCGGTCAACGGGAGCAGTTCTTC
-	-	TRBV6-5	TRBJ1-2	CASRSDGNLGYTF	TGTGCCAGCAGATCCGACGGGAACCTGGGCTACACCTTC
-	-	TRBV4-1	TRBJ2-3	CASSQGQAGDTQYF	TGCGCCAGCAGCCAAGGACAGGCTGGGGATACGCAGTATTTT
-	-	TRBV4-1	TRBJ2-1	CASSQGDVLASEQFF	TGCGCCAGCAGCCAAGGTGACGTCTTAGCCAGTGAGCAGTTCTTC
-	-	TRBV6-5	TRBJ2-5	CASSYGTTPPTTQYF	TGTGCCAGCAGTTACGGTACGACACCTCCTACGACGCAGTACTTC
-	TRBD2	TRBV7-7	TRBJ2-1	CASSSGRASGRGTYNEQFF	TGTGCTAGCAGCTCAGGGAGGGCTAGCGGGAGGGGCACCTACAATGAGCAGTTCTTC
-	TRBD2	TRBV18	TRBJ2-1	CASSPGTSGSFEQFF	TGTGCCAGCTCACCCGGGACTAGCGGGAGCTTTGAGCAGTTCTTC
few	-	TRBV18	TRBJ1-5	CASSQGGGQPQHF	TGTGCCAGCTCACAAGGGGGTGGTCAGCCCCAGCATTTT
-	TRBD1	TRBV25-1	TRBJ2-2	CASRDRGDTGELFF	TGTGCCAGCAGGGACAGGGGCGATACCGGGGAGCTGTTTTTT
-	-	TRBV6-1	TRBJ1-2	CASSSPGGGRYGYTF	TGTGCCAGCAGTTCACCCGGGGGGGGGAGGTATGGCTACACCTTC
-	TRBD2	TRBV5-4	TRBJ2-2	CASSPAGVVGELFF	TGTGCCAGCAGCCCCGCGGGGGTTGTCGGGGAGCTGTTTTTT
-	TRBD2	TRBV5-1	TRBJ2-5	CASSPGLAGGGETQYF	TGCGCCAGCAGCCCTGGACTAGCGGGAGGCGGGGAGACCCAGTACTTC
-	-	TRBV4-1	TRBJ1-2	CASSGSGGYTF	TGCGCCAGCAGCGGCTCAGGGGGCTACACCTTC
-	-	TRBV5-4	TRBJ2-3	CASSLAGTDTQYF	TGTGCCAGCAGCTTGGCGGGCACAGATACGCAGTATTTT
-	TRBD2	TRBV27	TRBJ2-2	CASTSGTSGTAGELFF	TGTGCCAGCACGTCGGGGACTAGCGGGACTGCCGGGGAGCTGTTTTTT
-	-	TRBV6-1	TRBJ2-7	CASRGGLSYEQYF	TGTGCCAGCAGGGGTGGGCTCTCCTACGAGCAGTACTTC
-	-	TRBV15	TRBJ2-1	CATSRDRGPYNEQFF	TGTGCCACCAGCAGAGATAGGGGCCCCTACAATGAGCAGTTCTTC
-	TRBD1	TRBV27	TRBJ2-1	CASSPTGGLYNEQFF	TGTGCCAGCAGCCCGACAGGGGGCCTCTACAATGAGCAGTTCTTC
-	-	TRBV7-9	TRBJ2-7	CSSSLDLYEQYF	TGTTCCAGCAGCTTAGACTTATACGAGCAGTACTTC
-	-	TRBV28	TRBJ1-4	CASSTMGAKLFF	TGTGCCAGCAGTACCATGGGGGCAAAACTGTTTTTT
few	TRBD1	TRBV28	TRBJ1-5	CASSWTTGIGNQPQHF	TGTGCCAGCAGTTGGACGACAGGGATCGGCAATCAGCCCCAGCATTTT
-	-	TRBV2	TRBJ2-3	CASSIRLTDTQYF	TGTGCCAGCAGTATCCGACTAACAGATACGCAGTATTTT
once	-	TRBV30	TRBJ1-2	CAWSSGGIGYTF	TGTGCCTGGAGTTCGGGGGGCATTGGCTACACCTTC
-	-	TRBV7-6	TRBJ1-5	CASSSREGQPQHF	TGTGCCAGCAGCTCAAGGGAGGGCCAGCCCCAGCATTTT
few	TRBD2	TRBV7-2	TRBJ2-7	CASSLASGREYEQYF	TGTGCCAGCAGCTTAGCTAGCGGGAGGGAGTACGAGCAGTACTTC
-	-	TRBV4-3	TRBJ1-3	CASSQVVRGLSSGNTIYF	TGCGCCAGCAGCCAAGTTGTGAGAGGCCTAAGCTCTGGAAACACCATATATTTT
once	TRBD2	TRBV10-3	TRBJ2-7	CASSGVQRDRRSYEQYF	TGTGCCTCCTCCGGGGTCCAGCGGGACCGTCGATCCTACGAGCAGTACTTC
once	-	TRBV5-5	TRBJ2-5	CASSSTGGATQYF	TGTGCCAGCAGCTCTACAGGAGGGGCGACCCAGTACTTC
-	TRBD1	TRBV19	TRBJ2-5	CASNTAGGAEETQYF	TGTGCCAGTAACACAGCAGGGGGCGCGGAAGAGACCCAGTACTTC
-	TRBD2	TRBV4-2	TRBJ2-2	CASSHPGLAGTGELFF	TGTGCCAGCAGCCACCCGGGACTAGCGGGAACCGGGGAGCTGTTTTTT
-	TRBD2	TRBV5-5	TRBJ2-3	CASSLRLAGGQTDTQYF	TGTGCCAGCAGCTTGAGGCTAGCGGGAGGTCAAACAGATACGCAGTATTTT
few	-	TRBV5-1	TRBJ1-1	CASSLDEGGGTEAFF	TGCGCCAGCAGCTTGGACGAGGGAGGCGGCACTGAAGCTTTCTTT
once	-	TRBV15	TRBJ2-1	CATSRGKDRYLSYNEQFF	TGTGCCACCAGCCGAGGGAAGGACAGATACCTCTCCTACAATGAGCAGTTCTTC
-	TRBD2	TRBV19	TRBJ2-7	CASSIDASGRPGGTYEQYF	TGTGCCAGTAGTATAGACGCCAGCGGGAGGCCGGGGGGCACCTACGAGCAGTACTTC
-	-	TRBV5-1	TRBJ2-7	CASSLGRGAVLEQYF	TGCGCCAGCAGCTTGGGCAGGGGAGCCGTTCTCGAGCAGTACTTC
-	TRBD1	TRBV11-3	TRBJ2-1	CASSSGTGGFNEQFF	TGTGCCAGCAGCTCCGGGACAGGGGGCTTTAATGAGCAGTTCTTC
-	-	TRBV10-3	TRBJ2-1	CAISELTYNEQFF	TGTGCCATCAGTGAGCTTACCTACAATGAGCAGTTCTTC
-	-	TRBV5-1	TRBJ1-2	CASSLDRDIGGYTF	TGCGCCAGCAGCTTGGACAGGGATATCGGTGGCTACACCTTC